The 10 T cell receptor beta chains given below trace back to one sample, sequenced in a study of blood T cell repertoires in COVID-19. Libraries were prepared by immunoSEQ multiplex PCR; TCRdb keeps only in-frame clonotypes and omits some of them. The table shows hundreds of thousands of clones, with 88% occurring only once. The sequenced sample was PBMCs or T cells enriched from blood (not recorded which). The receptor source for this set is an older woman in a cohort exposed to, infected with or recovered from COVID-19 (not recorded which).

The gene calls are TRBV24-1 and TRBJ2-5; 7 bases agree with TRBD1. The CDR3 spans 15 residues. CDR1 is KGHDR, CDR2 SFDVKD, per germline. Trimming took 0 bases from V and 3 from J; bases not matched to a gene: 3. The CDR3 reads CATSDLRGGEETQYF. In nucleotides, the CDR3 is TGTGCCACCAGTGATTTGCGAGGGGGCGAAGAGACCCAGTACTTC.

This chain connects TRBV27 to TRBJ2-2; D possibly corresponds to TRBD2 (5 bases). The CDR3 has 20 residues. Deletions cut 2 bases from V and 0 bases from J, with 22 bases between. CDR1 MNHEY and CDR2 SMNVEV come from the germline V gene (reference sequence). The DNA of the CDR3 is TGTGCCAGCAGTTTACAGTCTCGTGGAGGCGTTAAGACGAACACCGGGGAGCTGTTTTTT. Protein product: CASSLQSRGGVKTNTGELFF.

V gene TRBV5-4 combines with J gene TRBJ2-1, with a possible D match to TRBD2 (6 bases). With 0 bases removed from V and 7 bases from J, the gap between germline ends came to 17 bases. Per the germline V gene, CDR1 is SGHNT and CDR2 is YYREEE (reference sequence). The length of the CDR3 is 16 residues. In DNA form, the CDR3 reads TGTGCCAGCAGCTTGGGTGGAGGGGACTCCCGGAATGAGCAGTTCTTC. It translates to CASSLGGGDSRNEQFF. Full variable domain (outside the CDR3, taken from reference TRBV5-4 and TRBJ2-1): ETGVTQSPTHLIKTRGQQVTLRCSSQSGHNTVSWYQQALGQGPQFIFQYYREEENGRGNFPPRFSGLQFPNYSSELNVNALELDDSALYLCASSLGGGDSRNEQFFGPGTRLTVL.

The chain combines TRBV5-1 with TRBJ1-2, with 9 positions matching TRBD1. Per germline, CDR1 SGHRS and CDR2 YFSETQ. The CDR3 loop spans 15 amino acids. V was clipped by 2 bases and J by 8 bases; unmatched bases: 10. The CDR3 region has the DNA TGCGCCAGCAGCTTAATGCCGGGACAGGGAGGAGGCTACACCTTC. It yields the protein CASSLMPGQGGGYTF.

The CDR3 DNA sequence: TGTGCCAGCAGCCTAGAGACAGGGGAGGGGGAGACCCAGTACTTC. Translation gives CASSLETGEGETQYF. This chain uses TRBV7-6 with TRBJ2-5; tentatively, D is TRBD1 (8 bases). Trimming removed 5 bases at V and 5 bases at J, with 18 bases between. Germline V gives CDR1 SGHVS, CDR2 FNYEAQ. The CDR3 totals 15 residues.

The chain employs TRBV7-2 and TRBJ1-6; the D is unclear. The V and J ends lost 2 bases and 10 bases respectively, with 9 bases between them. The germline V gene has CDR1 SGHTA and CDR2 FQGNSA. The CDR3 is 13 residues long. The CDR3, as DNA: TGTGCCAGCAGCTTAATGGCAGGCTCACCCCTCCACTTT. Translating gives CASSLMAGSPLHF.

J is TRBJ2-1 and V is TRBV5-1, with TRBD2 matching over 14 bases. Germline V CDR1 and CDR2: SGHRS, YFSETQ. The junction had 10 bases not matched to a gene; V was cut back by 2 bases and J by 9 bases. The CDR3 runs to 17 residues. The CDR3: CASSFGGAGLAGGEQFF. The CDR3 DNA follows: TGCGCCAGCAGCTTTGGGGGGGCAGGACTAGCGGGAGGTGAGCAGTTCTTC.

The chain carries TRBV10-1 and TRBJ2-7; 10 bases agree with TRBD1. The CDR3 has 14 residues. Germline V gene sequence: CDR1 WNHNN, CDR2 SYGVQD (reference sequence). J was trimmed by 7 bases and V by 6 bases; bases with no gene match: 9. CDR3 loop: CASSRDRGKGEQYF. CDR3 DNA: TGCGCCAGCAGCCGGGACAGGGGTAAGGGGGAGCAGTACTTC.

The genes are TRBV19 and TRBJ1-3, with D hard to call. There are 13 residues in the CDR3. The V end lost 8 bases, the J end lost 3 bases, and 11 bases lay between the germline ends. The germline V gene encodes CDR1 LNHDA and CDR2 SQIVND (reference sequence). In DNA, the CDR3 is TGTGCCAGTTATGCGGTGTATGGAAACACCATATATTTT. It specifies CASYAVYGNTIYF.

This clone was recorded only once. J is TRBJ2-1 and V is TRBV28; 10 bases agree with TRBD1. The CDR3 sequence is 15 residues long. V shed 5 bases, J shed 6 bases, and the junction held 7 bases outside the gene matches. Germline V lookup: CDR1 MDHEN, CDR2 SYDVKM. This CDR3 reads CASSPRGQGSNEQFF. DNA for the CDR3: TGTGCCAGCAGTCCTCGGGGACAGGGGAGCAATGAGCAGTTCTTC.